The 23 T cell receptor beta chains reported below all come from one sample, sequenced in a study of shared clonotypes between healthy human individuals. The naive CD8 subset, CD45RO-negative cells positively selected for CCR7, excluded terminally differentiated effector memory CD45RA+ cells. Clones were sequenced by immunoSEQ multiplex PCR, and TCRdb holds only the in-frame ones, with some missing. The sample carries roughly 810,000 clones, approximately 96% recorded once. Sequencing was done on a sample of naive CD8+ T cells sorted from blood. These receptors were taken from a man aged 25-45 years in good health.

Turning to this clone: This sample also contains other DNA sequences that code for the same CDR3. The rearrangement joins TRBV28 to TRBJ2-7; 12 nucleotides line up with TRBD2. Germline CDR1 reads MDHEN; CDR2 reads SYDVKM. The CDR3 has 15 residues. V shed 6 bases and J 2 bases; nucleotides not matched to a gene: 5. Written as DNA, the CDR3 is TGTGCCAGCAGCTTACTAGCGGGAGGCCCCTACGAGCAGTACTTC. Its translation: CASSLLAGGPYEQYF. The full variable domain, completed using reference TRBV28 and TRBJ2-7, is DVKVTQSSRYLVKRTGEKVFLECVQDMDHENMFWYRQDPGLGLRLIYFSYDVKMKEKGDIPEGYSVSREKKERFSLILESASTNQTSMYLCASSLLAGGPYEQYFGPGTRLTVT.

The rearrangement joins TRBV7-6 to TRBJ1-5; TRBD1 might be the D (5 bases). CDR3 size: 15 residues. Trimming left V 5 bases short and J 3 bases short, with 14 bases between. CDR1 is SGHVS and CDR2 is FNYEAQ in the germline V gene. CDR3 in amino acids: CASSLPGQDNQPQHF. CDR3 in DNA: TGTGCCAGCAGCCTCCCTGGACAAGACAATCAGCCCCAGCATTTT.

This chain joins TRBV7-9 and TRBJ2-1; 9 bases match TRBD2. J gave up 2 bases and V 1 base, and 3 bases lay outside the gene matches. The CDR3 extends over 16 amino acids. Germline V gene sequence: CDR1 SEHNR, CDR2 FQNEAQ (reference sequence). In nucleotides, the CDR3 is TGTGCCAGCAGCTTAGTGGGCGGGAGGGCCTACAATGAGCAGTTCTTC. Its protein is CASSLVGGRAYNEQFF.

This chain links TRBV2 with TRBJ1-2; TRBD1 is a possible D gene (5 bases). CDR3 length: 12 residues. Germline CDR1 SNHLY, CDR2 FYNNEI. Trimming pared 4 bases from V and 8 bases from J, leaving 11 bases between. The CDR3: CASSGTGRGYTF. CDR3 nucleotides: TGTGCCAGCAGTGGTACGGGACGCGGCTACACCTTC. The complete variable domain, with remaining parts taken from reference TRBV2 and TRBJ1-2, reads EPEVTQTPSHQVTQMGQEVILRCVPISNHLYFYWYRQILGQKVEFLVSFYNNEISEKSEIFDDQFSVERPDGSNFTLKIRSTKLEDSAMYFCASSGTGRGYTFGSGTRLTVV.

The V and J genes are TRBV10-1 and TRBJ2-3; D is unclear. Germline V gene data show CDR1 as WNHNN and CDR2 as SYGVQD (reference sequence). Trimming pared 5 bases from V and 0 bases from J, leaving 15 bases between. The CDR3 length is 16 residues. In DNA form, the CDR3 reads TGCGCCAGCAGTTCGAGTCCGAGTACCAGCACAGATACGCAGTATTTT. It codes for CASSSSPSTSTDTQYF.

This chain links TRBV6-1 with TRBJ2-1; D may be TRBD2 (6 bases). The CDR3 totals 15 residues. The germline CDR1 and CDR2 sequences are MNHNS and SASEGT. The V end was cut by 0 bases, the J end by 0 bases, with 6 bases between. CDR3 DNA: TGTGCCAGCAGTGAAGCGGGAGGCTCCTACAATGAGCAGTTCTTC. Amino acids: CASSEAGGSYNEQFF.

This CDR3 is CASSSPDTYNEQFF. Here the CDR3 DNA reads TGTGCCAGCAGTTCCCCGGACACCTACAATGAGCAGTTCTTC. V gene TRBV27 combines with J gene TRBJ2-1, with D possibly being TRBD1 (5 bases). V was clipped by 4 bases and J by 2 bases, with 9 bases between them. Per the germline V gene, CDR1 is MNHEY and CDR2 is SMNVEV (reference sequence). CDR3 length: 14 residues.

The gene calls are TRBV7-9 and TRBJ1-5; 8 nucleotides agree with TRBD1. Trimming at V came to 5 bases and at J to 5 bases, leaving 14 bases not matched to a gene. This CDR3 spans 17 amino acids. Germline V CDR1 and CDR2: SEHNR, FQNEAQ (reference sequence). CDR3 in DNA: TGTGCCAGCAGCCCTGGGGACAGGAGTGCAAGGGATCAGCCCCAGCATTTT. This gives the protein CASSPGDRSARDQPQHF.

The chain links TRBV13 to TRBJ1-1; no firm D call. This CDR3 has 15 residues. The V and J ends lost 0 bases and 5 bases respectively, with 13 bases between them. The V gene's germline CDR1 is PRHDT and CDR2 FYEKMQ (reference sequence). The CDR3 sequence is CASSLGVSGGTEAFF. CDR3 nucleotide sequence: TGTGCCAGCAGCTTAGGGGTCAGCGGCGGAACTGAAGCTTTCTTT. The whole variable domain, filled in from reference TRBV13 and TRBJ1-1, reads AAGVIQSPRHLIKEKRETATLKCYPIPRHDTVYWYQQGPGQDPQFLISFYEKMQSDKGSIPDRFSAQQFSDYHSELNMSSLELGDSALYFCASSLGVSGGTEAFFGQGTRLTVV.

This chain uses TRBV5-1 with TRBJ1-1; a possible D gene is TRBD1 (5 bases). CDR3 length equals 15 residues. Looked up from germline, CDR1 is SGHRS and CDR2 is YFSETQ. Trimming cost V 0 bases and J 1 base, with 10 bases left between them. CDR3 amino acids: CASSLASTGNTEAFF. The CDR3 DNA is TGCGCCAGCAGCTTGGCCTCAACAGGGAACACTGAAGCTTTCTTT.

The chain couples TRBV7-8 to TRBJ2-1; no firm D call. The germline V gene encodes CDR1 SGHVS and CDR2 FQNEAQ. The germline V and J ends were trimmed by 6 bases and 9 bases, with 12 bases remaining between them. This CDR3 spans 12 amino acids. The CDR3 sequence: CASSRDPGEQFF. In DNA, the CDR3 is TGTGCCAGCAGTAGAGATCCGGGTGAGCAGTTCTTC.

The gene calls are TRBV5-1 and TRBJ2-2; 12 nucleotides line up with TRBD2. V lost 2 bases to trimming and J lost 3 bases; unmatched junction nucleotides: 5. Germline V CDR1 and CDR2: SGHRS, YFSETQ. The CDR3 has 17 amino acids. CDR3: CASSFGASGRDTGELFF. CDR3 nucleotide sequence: TGCGCCAGCAGCTTCGGGGCTAGCGGGAGGGACACCGGGGAGCTGTTTTTT.

The CDR3 DNA sequence: TGCGCCAGCAGCCAAGTCCAAGGAGGGAGAGCGTCCACTGAAGCTTTCTTT. This codes for CASSQVQGGRASTEAFF. The genes are TRBV4-1 and TRBJ1-1; D is undetermined. Between the trimmed V and J ends, which lost 1 base and 4 bases, there was a span of 19 bases. Looked up from germline, CDR1 is MGHRA and CDR2 is YSYEKL. This CDR3 has 17 residues.

This chain connects TRBV27 to TRBJ2-7; TRBD1 matches 10 bases. This CDR3 is 15 amino acids long. Trimming removed 5 bases from V and 6 bases from J; junction bases left unmatched: 10. CDR1 and CDR2 from the germline V gene are MNHEY and SMNVEV (reference sequence). Written as DNA, the CDR3 is TGTGCCAGCAGTCCCTGGGACAGGGGCGTTTTCGAGCAGTACTTC. Translated, it gives CASSPWDRGVFEQYF.

As regards this clone: The identical CDR3 is also encoded by other nucleotide sequences in the sample. The chain has TRBV7-9 and TRBJ1-1; 11 bases line up with TRBD1. The CDR3 sequence is 15 residues long. Germline V CDR1 and CDR2: SEHNR, FQNEAQ (reference sequence). The junction had 6 bases not matched to a gene; V was cut back by 5 bases and J by 4 bases. CDR3 loop: CASSQPGTGGTEAFF. Written as DNA, the CDR3 is TGTGCCAGCAGCCAACCCGGGACAGGGGGCACTGAAGCTTTCTTT.

V gene TRBV7-9 combines with J gene TRBJ2-1; D remains unclear. In germline, CDR1 is SEHNR, CDR2 FQNEAQ (reference sequence). This CDR3 comprises 13 residues. The V gene lost 1 base and the J gene lost 7 bases, with 8 bases spanning the gap. CDR3 bases: TGTGCCAGCAGCTTAGGAGACGGTAATGAGCAGTTCTTC. This encodes CASSLGDGNEQFF.

The chain combines TRBV2 with TRBJ2-3; tentative D call: TRBD1 (6 bases). The germline V and J ends were trimmed by 6 bases and 6 bases, with 19 bases remaining between them. This CDR3 comprises 15 residues. Per the germline V gene, CDR1 is SNHLY and CDR2 is FYNNEI. CDR3 in DNA: TGTGCCAGCAGGGAGCCGTCAGGGGAAATTGATACGCAGTATTTT. This translates into CASREPSGEIDTQYF.

The chain is built from TRBV7-9 and TRBJ2-5; 8 nucleotides align to TRBD1. The CDR3 totals 18 residues. The V gene's germline CDR1 is SEHNR and CDR2 FQNEAQ (reference sequence). Germline trimming cut 6 bases from V and 4 bases from J; bases unmatched to any gene: 19. The CDR3 DNA is TGTGCCAGCAGTCTTACCGGAGCTCAGGGGGCTGAGCGAGAGACCCAGTACTTC. Its translation is CASSLTGAQGAERETQYF.

The V and J genes are TRBV5-5 and TRBJ2-7, with 7 bases identical to TRBD1. V lost 4 bases, J lost 4 bases, and 8 bases stayed unmatched. Germline CDR1 is SGHKS and CDR2 is YYEKEE (reference sequence). The CDR3 length is 14 residues. The CDR3 coding sequence is TGTGCCAGCAGCGCGGTGGGACAGAAGTACGAGCAGTACTTC. Its translation is CASSAVGQKYEQYF.

On this clone itself: Other DNA sequences from this sample encode an identical CDR3 as well. The chain has TRBV4-3 and TRBJ2-3; D unresolved. The CDR3 is 12 amino acids. Trimming cost V 1 base and J 6 bases, with 5 bases left between them. From germline, CDR1 is LGHNA and CDR2 YSLEER. CDR3 amino acids: CASSQVSDTQYF. The CDR3, as DNA: TGCGCCAGCAGCCAAGTTTCGGATACGCAGTATTTT.

The chain is built from TRBV9 and TRBJ2-1; D is perhaps TRBD2 (6 bases). Germline V gene sequence: CDR1 SGDLS, CDR2 YYNGEE. The V gene lost 0 bases and the J gene lost 8 bases, with 18 bases spanning the gap. This CDR3 spans 16 amino acids. The CDR3 spells CASSVGQGEGLYEQFF. The CDR3 DNA is TGTGCCAGCAGCGTAGGTCAAGGCGAGGGACTGTATGAGCAGTTCTTC. The complete variable domain, with remaining parts taken from reference TRBV9 and TRBJ2-1, reads DSGVTQTPKHLITATGQRVTLRCSPRSGDLSVYWYQQSLDQGLQFLIQYYNGEERAKGNILERFSAQQFPDLHSELNLSSLELGDSALYFCASSVGQGEGLYEQFFGPGTRLTVL.

This chain uses TRBV19 with TRBJ2-7; 9 nucleotides match TRBD1. CDR1 and CDR2 from the germline V gene are LNHDA and SQIVND (reference sequence). J lost 6 bases, V lost 5 bases, and 5 bases had no gene match. The CDR3 loop spans 13 amino acids. The CDR3 DNA follows: TGTGCCAGTAGTCCCGGGACAGGGCCCGAGCAGTACTTC. Translation gives CASSPGTGPEQYF.

J is TRBJ2-3 and V is TRBV9, with 11 bases matching TRBD2. Germline CDR1 SGDLS, CDR2 YYNGEE. The ends lost 0 bases at V and 6 bases at J; junction bases unmatched: 12. This CDR3 is 18 amino acids long. The CDR3 DNA reads TGTGCCAGCAGCGTAGACCACAAGACTAGCGGGACGAAGGATACGCAGTATTTT. Translating gives CASSVDHKTSGTKDTQYF.